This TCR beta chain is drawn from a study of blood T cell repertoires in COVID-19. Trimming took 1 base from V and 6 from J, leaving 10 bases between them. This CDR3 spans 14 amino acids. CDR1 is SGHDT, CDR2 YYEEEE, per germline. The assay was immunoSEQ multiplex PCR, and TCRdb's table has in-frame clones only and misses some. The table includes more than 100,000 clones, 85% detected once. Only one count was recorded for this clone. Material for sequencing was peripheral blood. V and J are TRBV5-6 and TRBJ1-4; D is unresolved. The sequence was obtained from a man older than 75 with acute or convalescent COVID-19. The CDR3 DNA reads TGTGCCAGCAGCTTGCCAACAGCCGATGAAAAACTGTTTTTT. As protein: CASSLPTADEKLFF.